What follows is one TCR beta chain and its context. This entry belongs to a study of blood T cell repertoires in COVID-19. CDR1 SGHRS and CDR2 YFSETQ come from the germline V gene. The V gene end was trimmed by 1 base and the J gene end by 15 bases; junction bases not matched to a gene: 15. CDR3 size: 16 residues. Cohort assignment relied on participant-reported clinical history. In the original workflow: Nucleated cell number was recorded as an estimate derived from reference gene primer amplification. Some clones are missing from TCRdb's copy, which holds only in-frame ones; the method was immunoSEQ multiplex PCR. V, J and clone size were drawn from that table, and D and trimming were deduced from the DNA. Here the sample spans about 200,000 clones, roughly 88% being singletons.

Sequenced material: PBMCs or T cells enriched from blood (not recorded which). This receptor was obtained from a middle-aged man with acute COVID-19. This chain uses TRBV5-1 with TRBJ2-1, with 11 positions matching TRBD2. This CDR3 is CASSLRVAGGPGLVFF. The DNA of the CDR3 is TGCGCCAGCAGCTTGAGAGTAGCGGGAGGGCCAGGATTGGTGTTCTTC.